A single sample gave rise to the 13 T cell receptor beta chains below, sequenced in a study of OX40 agonist ivuxolimab in advanced cancers. Sequencing was performed with immunoSEQ multiplex PCR; in TCRdb, only in-frame clones are kept and a portion is missing. The table lists about 83,000 clones, about 86% of them singletons. The specimen was CD4+ or CD8+ T cells sorted from blood, collected in a trial of the OX40 agonist ivuxolimab. The receptors shown here come from an adult with an advanced solid tumor such as melanoma, head and neck, liver or kidney cancer.

V usage is TRBV10-3 and J usage is TRBJ2-1, with TRBD2 matching over 10 bases. Germline V lookup: CDR1 ENHRY, CDR2 SYGVKD. The CDR3 is made up of 18 amino acids. With V trimmed by 0 bases and J by 1 base, 6 bases remained unmatched. The CDR3 loop is CAISESAGGPGSYNEQFF. CDR3 in DNA: TGTGCCATCAGTGAGTCAGCGGGGGGGCCGGGTTCCTACAATGAGCAGTTCTTC.

This clone was seen only once. The genes are TRBV2 and TRBJ2-5; no firm D call. Trimming shortened V by 5 bases and J by 1 base, and 14 bases separated the two germline ends. In germline, CDR1 is SNHLY, CDR2 FYNNEI. This CDR3 region has 15 residues. The CDR3 is CASSLQGSSQETQYF. The CDR3 region has the DNA TGTGCCAGCAGTCTCCAAGGCTCATCCCAAGAGACCCAGTACTTC.

This rearrangement joins TRBV4-2 to TRBJ2-5; D remains ambiguous. Germline CDR1 LGHNA, CDR2 YNFKEQ. V was clipped by 1 base and J by 2 bases, with 11 bases between them. The CDR3 is 15 amino acids. The CDR3: CASSQGSTEQETQYF. The DNA for the CDR3 is TGTGCCAGCAGCCAAGGGTCTACTGAGCAAGAGACCCAGTACTTC.

V is TRBV4-2 and J is TRBJ1-2, with 9 bases that match TRBD1. V was pared by 0 bases and J by 4 bases, with 3 bases of the junction left unmatched. The CDR3 is 15 residues long. The germline V gene encodes CDR1 LGHNA and CDR2 YNFKEQ. Here the CDR3 reads CASSQETGGPYGYTF. DNA of the CDR3: TGTGCCAGCAGCCAAGAAACAGGGGGCCCCTATGGCTACACCTTC.

This chain joins TRBV5-4 and TRBJ2-3, with TRBD2 identical over 11 bases. V trimming: 4 bases; J trimming: 8 bases; junction bases outside the gene matches: 12. CDR3 length: 16 residues. From germline, CDR1 is SGHNT and CDR2 YYREEE (reference sequence). The DNA for the CDR3 is TGTGCCAGCAGCCCGGGACTAGCGGCGCAAATGGCTACGCAGTATTTT. Translating gives CASSPGLAAQMATQYF.

This clone showed up just once. The gene calls are TRBV2 and TRBJ1-5; a weak D match, TRBD1 (5 bases). CDR1 and CDR2 from the germline V gene are SNHLY and FYNNEI. Trimming took 7 bases from V and 4 from J, leaving 14 bases between them. This CDR3 spans 14 amino acids. The CDR3 nucleotides are TGTGCCAGCACCCAAGTTGGGGGAAATCAGCCCCAGCATTTT. As protein: CASTQVGGNQPQHF.

The chain uses TRBV19 and TRBJ1-2, with 8 bases lining up with TRBD1. Per the germline V gene, CDR1 is LNHDA and CDR2 is SQIVND (reference sequence). The CDR3 length is 13 residues. The V gene end was trimmed by 10 bases and the J gene end by 6 bases; junction bases not matched to a gene: 10. The CDR3 spells CAITSQGAHGYTF. The CDR3 nucleotides read TGTGCCATAACGTCCCAGGGGGCGCATGGCTACACCTTC. The variable domain in full, completed from reference TRBV19 and TRBJ1-2, reads DGGITQSPKYLFRKEGQNVTLSCEQNLNHDAMYWYRQDPGQGLRLIYYSQIVNDFQKGDIAEGYSVSREKKESFPLTVTSAQKNPTAFYLCAITSQGAHGYTFGSGTRLTVV.

This chain connects TRBV7-9 to TRBJ2-2; possibly TRBD2 for D (5 bases). V lost 5 bases, J lost 2 bases, and 9 bases lay in between. Germline V gene sequence: CDR1 SEHNR, CDR2 FQNEAQ (reference sequence). This CDR3 region has 14 residues. The CDR3 coding sequence is TGTGCCAGCAGCCCAGGACTTAACACCGGGGAGCTGTTTTTT. This sequence encodes CASSPGLNTGELFF.

This chain uses TRBV5-4 with TRBJ1-1, with 8 positions matching TRBD1. Germline CDR1 is SGHNT and CDR2 is YYREEE (reference sequence). V was clipped by 4 bases and J by 3 bases; unmatched bases: 2. This CDR3 has 13 amino acids. The CDR3 here is CASSPDRDTEAFF. The CDR3 nucleotides are TGTGCCAGCAGCCCGGACAGGGACACTGAAGCTTTCTTT. Looking up the rest from reference TRBV5-4 and TRBJ1-1 gives the full variable domain: ETGVTQSPTHLIKTRGQQVTLRCSSQSGHNTVSWYQQALGQGPQFIFQYYREEENGRGNFPPRFSGLQFPNYSSELNVNALELDDSALYLCASSPDRDTEAFFGQGTRLTVV.

The chain joins TRBV28 to TRBJ1-2; 11 bases align to TRBD1. The V gene's germline CDR1 is MDHEN and CDR2 SYDVKM. The length of the CDR3 is 16 residues. The trim removed 3 bases at V and 4 bases at J, leaving 7 bases unmatched. The CDR3 loop reads CASSFPGTGGVYGYTF. CDR3 in DNA: TGTGCCAGCAGTTTCCCCGGGACAGGGGGAGTCTATGGCTACACCTTC.

This sequence joins TRBV5-5 and TRBJ2-5; 8 bases align to TRBD1. CDR3 size: 15 residues. Germline values: CDR1 SGHKS, CDR2 YYEKEE (reference sequence). The V segment lost 2 bases and the J segment 5 bases; nucleotides outside the gene matches: 8. CDR3 residues: CASSFSGTGGETQYF. As DNA, the CDR3 is TGTGCCAGCAGCTTCTCCGGGACAGGAGGGGAGACCCAGTACTTC.

The chain recombines TRBV30 with TRBJ1-3; D unclear. V was pared by 1 base and J by 0 bases, with 4 bases between. The length of the CDR3 is 13 residues. Per germline, CDR1 GTSNPN and CDR2 SVGIG (reference sequence). CDR3 in amino acids: CAWSAASGNTIYF. The CDR3 DNA sequence: TGTGCCTGGAGTGCAGCCTCTGGAAACACCATATATTTT.

In this sample, this clone turned up a few times. The genes are TRBV7-3 and TRBJ1-1; D possibly corresponds to TRBD1 (5 bases). Trimming took off 2 bases at V and 2 bases at J, with 12 bases between the two ends. CDR3 size: 15 residues. CDR1 and CDR2 from the germline V gene are SGHTA and FQGTGA. This CDR3 is CASSLVGQGNTEAFF. DNA for the CDR3: TGTGCCAGCAGCTTAGTAGGGCAGGGAAACACTGAAGCTTTCTTT.